This T cell receptor (beta chain) comes out of a study of CD8+CD57+ T cells in acquired aplastic anemia. Study as a whole: Roughly 3 ug was the average amount of DNA from sorted CD4+ and CD8+ cells. Healthy CD8+ samples averaged around 10 million reads. Study-level results: The number of CD8+ CDR3 sequences shared by patients and controls was about 30.

This clonotype was seen ten or more times. No antigen is known for it. Genomic DNA acted as the template from which TCR beta VDJ combination and CDR3 sequence profiling were carried out. TCRdb processed the reads anew with MiXCR; each CDR3 protein has one entry. The sample lists about 180,000 distinct CDR3 sequences, 40% to 50% occurring once. The sample was sorted CD4+, CD8+, or CD8+CD57+ T cells (not recorded which) from PBMCs. This TCR was sampled from a human donor in good health.

CDR3 DNA: TGTGCCAGCAGTGTAGGGGACATGGGCACCTACGAGCAGTACTTC. This codes for CASSVGDMGTYEQYF. The chain has TRBV6-1 and TRBJ2-7; a weak D match, TRBD1 (6 bases). The CDR3 is made up of 15 amino acids. V shed 4 bases and J shed 2 bases, with 15 bases lying between them. Looked up from germline, CDR1 is MNHNS and CDR2 is SASEGT.